One and the same sample provided the 5 T cell receptor beta chains below, sequenced in a study of blood T cells in healthy people across ages. The second PCR ran roughly 6 to 11 cycles with a sample-barcoded 5' primer and J-beta primers. TCRdb called the 5' RACE reads again in MiXCR, with one record for every CDR3 protein. The table has hundreds of thousands of distinct CDR3 sequences, around 30% seen once; the top ten hold around 15%. The specimen was blood. The receptors were gathered from a woman of 80 years or more in good health.

This clonotype showed up many times. V is TRBV18 and J is TRBJ2-5, with D possibly TRBD1 on 6 matching bases. The CDR3 totals 13 residues. V gave up 8 bases and J gave up 5 bases, with 15 bases separating them. Looked up from germline, CDR1 is KGHSH and CDR2 is LQKENI. Here the CDR3 reads CASSQGSGETQYF. DNA of the CDR3: TGTGCCAGCAGTCAGGGGTCAGGGGAGACCCAGTACTTC.

This clonotype has a count of ten or more. The chain joins TRBV7-2 to TRBJ2-7, with D uncertain. CDR1 is SGHTA, CDR2 FQGNSA, per germline. V lost 6 bases to trimming and J lost 6 bases, with 21 bases between them. The CDR3 is made up of 15 amino acids. The CDR3 DNA follows: TGTGCCAGCAGACGCTCGGGTTCTGAGCTGGGCGAGCAGTACTTC. Amino acids: CASRRSGSELGEQYF.

CDR3 residues: CASSLVRGGSADTQYF. CDR3 in DNA: TGTGCCAGCAGTTTAGTGCGGGGGGGCAGCGCAGATACGCAGTATTTT. The chain is built from TRBV12-3 or TRBV12-4 and TRBJ2-3; 9 bases map to TRBD2. This CDR3 spans 16 amino acids. V was clipped by 1 base and J by 4 bases; unmatched bases: 6.

There are a few counts of this clonotype. One base away lies a much larger clone, so this may be a sequencing read error. The V gene is TRBV5-1, the J gene TRBJ2-5, with TRBD1 matching over 9 bases. Germline assignment: CDR1 SGHRS and CDR2 YFSETQ. The CDR3 loop spans 18 amino acids. The junction had 24 bases not matched to a gene; V was cut back by 4 bases and J by 11 bases. CDR3 protein: CASSPSSWTGAVYNEQYF. CDR3 sequence (DNA): TGCGCCAGCAGCCCCTCCTCCTGGACAGGGGCGGTTTACAATGAGCAGTACTTC.

A remark on this clonotype: This may arise from a read error, as a much more abundant clone is one base away. V is TRBV6-6 and J is TRBJ2-5; D might be TRBD2 (6 bases). The CDR3 spans 13 residues. CDR1 and CDR2 from the germline V gene are MNHNY and SVGAGI (reference sequence). The CDR3: CASSFGTRETRYF. The CDR3 DNA reads TGTGCCAGCAGTTTCGGGACTCGGGAGACCCGGTACTTC.